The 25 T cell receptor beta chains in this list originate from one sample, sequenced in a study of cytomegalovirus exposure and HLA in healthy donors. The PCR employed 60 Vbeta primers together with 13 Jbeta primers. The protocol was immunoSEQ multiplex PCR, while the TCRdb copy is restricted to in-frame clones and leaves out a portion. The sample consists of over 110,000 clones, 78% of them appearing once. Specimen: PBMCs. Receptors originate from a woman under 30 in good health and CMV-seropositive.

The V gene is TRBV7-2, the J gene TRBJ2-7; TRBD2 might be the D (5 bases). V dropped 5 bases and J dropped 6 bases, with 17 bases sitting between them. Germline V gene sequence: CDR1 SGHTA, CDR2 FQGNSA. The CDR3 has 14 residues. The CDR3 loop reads CASSRRDDLSEQYF. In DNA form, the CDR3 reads TGTGCCAGCAGCCGCCGGGATGATCTCTCCGAGCAGTACTTC.

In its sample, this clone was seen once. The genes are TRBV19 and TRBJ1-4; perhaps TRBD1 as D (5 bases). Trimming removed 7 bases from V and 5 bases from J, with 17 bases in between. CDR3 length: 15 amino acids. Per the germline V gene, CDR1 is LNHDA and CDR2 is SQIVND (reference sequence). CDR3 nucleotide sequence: TGTGCCAGTACCCCCCGGACATTATCGAATGAAAAACTGTTTTTT. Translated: CASTPRTLSNEKLFF.

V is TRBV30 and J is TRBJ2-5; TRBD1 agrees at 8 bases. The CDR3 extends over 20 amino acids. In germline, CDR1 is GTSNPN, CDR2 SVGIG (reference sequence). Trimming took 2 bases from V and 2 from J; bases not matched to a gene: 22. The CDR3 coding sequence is TGTGCCTGGAGTTCACCCCGGACAGGGTACGACCGGACGATTCAAGAGACCCAGTACTTC. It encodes CAWSSPRTGYDRTIQETQYF.

The CDR3 nucleotides are TGTGCCAGTAGTAGAGGGGGAACCTATGGCTACACCTTC. Its protein is CASSRGGTYGYTF. This chain uses TRBV19 with TRBJ1-2; D is perhaps TRBD1 (6 bases). In germline, CDR1 is LNHDA, CDR2 SQIVND (reference sequence). The CDR3 sequence is 13 residues long. V was trimmed by 4 bases and J by 4 bases, leaving 10 bases between them.

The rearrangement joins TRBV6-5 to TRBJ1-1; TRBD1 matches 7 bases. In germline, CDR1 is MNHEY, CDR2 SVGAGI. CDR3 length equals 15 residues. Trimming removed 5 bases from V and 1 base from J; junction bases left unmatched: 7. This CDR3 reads CASSTDRVRNTEAFF. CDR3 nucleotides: TGTGCCAGCAGTACCGACAGGGTGAGGAACACTGAAGCTTTCTTT.

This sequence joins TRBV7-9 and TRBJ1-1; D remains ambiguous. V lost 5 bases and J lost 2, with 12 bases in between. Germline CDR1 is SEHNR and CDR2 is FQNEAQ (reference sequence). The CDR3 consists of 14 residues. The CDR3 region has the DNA TGTGCCAGCAGCCGGACTGATATCAACACTGAAGCTTTCTTT. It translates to CASSRTDINTEAFF.

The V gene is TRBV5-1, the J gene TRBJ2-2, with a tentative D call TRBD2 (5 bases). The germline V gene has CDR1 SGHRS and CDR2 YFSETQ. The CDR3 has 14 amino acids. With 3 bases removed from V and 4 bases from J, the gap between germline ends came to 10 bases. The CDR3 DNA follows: TGCGCCAGCAGCTCTCAACGGGGCACCGGGGAGCTGTTTTTT. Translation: CASSSQRGTGELFF.

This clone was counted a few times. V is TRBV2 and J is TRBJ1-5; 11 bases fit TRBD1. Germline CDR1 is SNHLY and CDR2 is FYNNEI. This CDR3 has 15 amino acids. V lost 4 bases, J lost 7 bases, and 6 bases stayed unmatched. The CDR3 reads CASSVGTGGRQPQHF. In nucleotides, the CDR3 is TGTGCCAGCAGTGTTGGGACAGGGGGAAGGCAGCCCCAGCATTTT.

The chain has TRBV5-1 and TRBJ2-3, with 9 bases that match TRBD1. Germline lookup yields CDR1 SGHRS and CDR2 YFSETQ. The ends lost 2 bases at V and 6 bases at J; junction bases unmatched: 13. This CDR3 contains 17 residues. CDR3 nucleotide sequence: TGCGCCAGCAGCTTCCCGGCAGGGACAGGGCCTGCCGATACGCAGTATTTT. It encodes CASSFPAGTGPADTQYF.

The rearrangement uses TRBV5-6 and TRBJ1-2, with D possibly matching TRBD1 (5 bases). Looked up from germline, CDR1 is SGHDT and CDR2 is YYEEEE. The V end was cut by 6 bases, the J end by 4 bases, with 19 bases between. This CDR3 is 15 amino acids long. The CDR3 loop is CASTWGETPGYGYTF. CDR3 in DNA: TGTGCCAGCACCTGGGGGGAGACCCCTGGCTATGGCTACACCTTC.

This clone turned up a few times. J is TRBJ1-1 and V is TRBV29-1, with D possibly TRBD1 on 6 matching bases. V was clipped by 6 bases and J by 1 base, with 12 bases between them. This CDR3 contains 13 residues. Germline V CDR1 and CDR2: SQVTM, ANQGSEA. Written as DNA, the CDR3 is TGCAGCGTATGTTTGGGGGCGAACACTGAAGCTTTCTTT. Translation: CSVCLGANTEAFF.

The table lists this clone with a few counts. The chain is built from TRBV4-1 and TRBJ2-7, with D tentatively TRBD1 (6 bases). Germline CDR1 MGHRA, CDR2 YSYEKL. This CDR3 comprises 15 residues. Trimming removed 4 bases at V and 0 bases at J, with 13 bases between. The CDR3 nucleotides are TGCGCCAGCAGCCGGGACAATACTCTCTCCTACGAGCAGTACTTC. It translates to CASSRDNTLSYEQYF.

The CDR3 DNA reads TGTGCCAGTAGGCAAACCCTATCTGAGCAGTTCTTC. Translated, it gives CASRQTLSEQFF. J is TRBJ2-1 and V is TRBV19, with D hard to call. Germline V CDR1 and CDR2: LNHDA, SQIVND (reference sequence). This CDR3 has 12 amino acids. V lost 6 bases and J lost 9, with 12 bases in between.

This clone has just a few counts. Written as DNA, the CDR3 is TGTGCCATCAGTAGGCTAGCGGGCCCCACAGATACGCAGTATTTT. Protein sequence: CAISRLAGPTDTQYF. The V gene is TRBV10-3, the J gene TRBJ2-3, with 8 bases aligning to TRBD2. The junction had 6 bases not matched to a gene; V was cut back by 5 bases and J by 2 bases. Germline CDR1 is ENHRY and CDR2 is SYGVKD. The CDR3 covers 15 residues.

This CDR3 is CASSEFDKDYEQYF. The CDR3, as DNA: TGTGCCAGCAGTGAATTCGACAAGGACTACGAGCAGTACTTC. This rearrangement joins TRBV25-1 to TRBJ2-7; D is undetermined. This CDR3 spans 14 amino acids. V was shortened by 1 base and J by 3 bases, with 10 bases between the two germline ends. The germline V gene has CDR1 MGHDK and CDR2 SYGVNS.

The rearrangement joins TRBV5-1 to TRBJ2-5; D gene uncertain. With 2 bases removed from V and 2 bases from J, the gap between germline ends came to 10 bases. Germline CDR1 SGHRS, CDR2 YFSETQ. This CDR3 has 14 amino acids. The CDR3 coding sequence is TGCGCCAGCAGCTTTTCAGTGGCACAAGAGACCCAGTACTTC. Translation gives CASSFSVAQETQYF.

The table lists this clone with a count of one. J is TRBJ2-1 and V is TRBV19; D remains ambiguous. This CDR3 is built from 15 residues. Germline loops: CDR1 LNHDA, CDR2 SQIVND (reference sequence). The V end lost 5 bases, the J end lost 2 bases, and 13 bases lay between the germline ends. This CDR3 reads CASSPGPPTYNEQFF. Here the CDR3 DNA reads TGTGCCAGTAGTCCGGGTCCCCCTACCTACAATGAGCAGTTCTTC.

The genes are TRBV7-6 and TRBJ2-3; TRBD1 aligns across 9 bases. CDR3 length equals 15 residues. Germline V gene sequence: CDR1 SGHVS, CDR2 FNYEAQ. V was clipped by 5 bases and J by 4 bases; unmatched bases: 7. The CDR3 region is CASSPGTGRSDTQYF. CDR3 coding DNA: TGTGCCAGCAGCCCCGGGACAGGGAGATCAGATACGCAGTATTTT.

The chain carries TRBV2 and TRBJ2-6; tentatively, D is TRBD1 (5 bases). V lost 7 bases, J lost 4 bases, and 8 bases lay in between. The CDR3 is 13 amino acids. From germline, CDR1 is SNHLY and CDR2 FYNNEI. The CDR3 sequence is CASTRAGANVLTF. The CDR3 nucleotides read TGTGCCAGCACCAGGGCCGGGGCCAACGTCCTGACTTTC. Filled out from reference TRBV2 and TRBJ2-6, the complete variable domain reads EPEVTQTPSHQVTQMGQEVILRCVPISNHLYFYWYRQILGQKVEFLVSFYNNEISEKSEIFDDQFSVERPDGSNFTLKIRSTKLEDSAMYFCASTRAGANVLTFGAGSRLTVL.

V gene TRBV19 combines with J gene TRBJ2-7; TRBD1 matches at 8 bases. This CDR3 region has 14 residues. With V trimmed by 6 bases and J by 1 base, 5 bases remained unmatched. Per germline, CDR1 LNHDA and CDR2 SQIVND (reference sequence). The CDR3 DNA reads TGTGCCAGTAGGACTAGGACAGGGTCCTACGAGCAGTACTTC. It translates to CASRTRTGSYEQYF.

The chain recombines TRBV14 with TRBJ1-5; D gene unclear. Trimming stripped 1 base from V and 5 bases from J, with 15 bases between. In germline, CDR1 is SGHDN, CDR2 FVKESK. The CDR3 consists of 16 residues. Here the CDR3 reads CASSQARERPYQPQHF. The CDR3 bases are TGTGCCAGCAGCCAAGCCCGGGAAAGGCCGTATCAGCCCCAGCATTTT.

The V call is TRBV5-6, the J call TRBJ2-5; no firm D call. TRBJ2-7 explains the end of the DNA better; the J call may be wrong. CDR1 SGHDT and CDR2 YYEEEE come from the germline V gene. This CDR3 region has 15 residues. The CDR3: CASSPRGFWAHEQYF. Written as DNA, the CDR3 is TGTGCCAGCAGCCCGCGTGGCTTTTGGGCGCACGAGCAGTACTTC.

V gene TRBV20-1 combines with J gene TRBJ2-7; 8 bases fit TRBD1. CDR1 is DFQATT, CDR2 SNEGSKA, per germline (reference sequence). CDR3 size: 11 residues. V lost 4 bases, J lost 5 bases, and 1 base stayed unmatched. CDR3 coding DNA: TGCAGTGCTATGACAGGGGACGAGCAGTACTTC. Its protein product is CSAMTGDEQYF.

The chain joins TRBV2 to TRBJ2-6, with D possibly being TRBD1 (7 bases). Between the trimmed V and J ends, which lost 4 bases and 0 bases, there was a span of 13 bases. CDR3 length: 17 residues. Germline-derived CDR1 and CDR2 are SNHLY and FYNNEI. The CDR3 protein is CASSATGRNSGANVLTF. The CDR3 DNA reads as TGTGCCAGCAGTGCGACAGGGAGGAACTCTGGGGCCAACGTCCTGACTTTC.

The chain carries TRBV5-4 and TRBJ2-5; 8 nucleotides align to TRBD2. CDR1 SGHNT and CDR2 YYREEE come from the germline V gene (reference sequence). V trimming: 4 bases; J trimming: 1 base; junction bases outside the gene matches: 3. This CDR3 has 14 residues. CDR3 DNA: TGTGCCAGCAGCGGCAGCGGGGGCCAAGAGACCCAGTACTTC. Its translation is CASSGSGGQETQYF.